These T cell receptor beta chains were read from a single sample in a study of T cell responses to AZD1222 COVID-19 vaccine. Libraries were prepared by immunoSEQ multiplex PCR; TCRdb keeps only in-frame clonotypes and omits some of them. The sample holds 120,000 or so clones; roughly 91% are singletons and the top ten take more than 4.5%. The source was peripheral blood, collected 28 days after the second AZD1222 dose. These receptor sequences come from an adult who received the AZD1222 COVID-19 vaccine. CDR3s include the opening cysteine and the closing phenylalanine or tryptophan.

j_call cdr3_length v_call cdr3_aa
TRBJ2-1 19 TRBV6-2/TRBV6-3 CASTYPGTSGKSSYNEQFF
TRBJ1-5 12 TRBV6-6 CASWDRNQPQHF
TRBJ1-1 14 TRBV29-1 CSDDPRVRNTEAFF
TRBJ2-1 16 TRBV4-1 CASSHIGTGGLNEQFF
TRBJ2-1 15 TRBV7-9 CASSERGDWDNEQFF
TRBJ2-6 13 TRBV5-1 CASSLSGANVLTF
TRBJ1-4 13 TRBV6-2/TRBV6-3 CASSYWDSEKLFF
TRBJ2-7 12 TRBV12-3/TRBV12-4 CASSIALYEQYF
TRBJ1-2 11 TRBV6-2/TRBV6-3 CASSYMWGYTF
TRBJ1-6 12 TRBV11-2 CASSLLQVGLHF
TRBJ1-4 14 TRBV30 CAWSMETLDEKLFF
TRBJ1-3 14 TRBV29-1 CSVEQDRGGNTIYF
TRBJ1-4 12 TRBV30 CAWRTANEKLFF
TRBJ2-7 14 TRBV7-2 CASSLEYSTYEQYF
TRBJ2-5 12 TRBV18 CASSPVGETQYF
TRBJ1-2 18 TRBV18 CASSNAGTGAHPGYGYTF
TRBJ2-1 14 TRBV5-4 CASSSQLLDNEQFF
TRBJ2-1 14 TRBV9 CASNPDPRGNEQFF
TRBJ1-3 17 TRBV3-1/TRBV3-2 CASSRDRSTRSGNTIYF
TRBJ1-1 13 TRBV28 CASARQPNTEAFF
TRBJ2-3 15 TRBV10-2 CASSELEGHPDTQYF
TRBJ1-1 15 TRBV5-1 CASSLVGQMNTEAFF
TRBJ2-1 16 TRBV28 CASSFTRTSGRNEQFF
TRBJ2-3 15 TRBV7-3 CASSNRQGGADTQYF
TRBJ1-5 13 TRBV5-1 CASSRDSYQPQHF
TRBJ1-2 13 TRBV6-5 CASRQGSLSGYTF
TRBJ2-7 15 TRBV6-5 CASSVTPGTTYEQYF
TRBJ2-3 15 TRBV4-3 CASSQERRGTDTQYF
TRBJ1-2 17 TRBV9 CASSVDWRWAGDYGYTF
TRBJ1-3 15 TRBV19 CASSIGSHSGNTIYF
TRBJ1-1 14 TRBV5-1 CASSPLGGNTEAFF
TRBJ2-2 19 TRBV4-2 CASSRTSGSLQRNTGELFF
TRBJ1-2 14 TRBV10-3 CAISDLGRGNGYTF
TRBJ1-2 11 TRBV5-1 CASSLGSGYTF
TRBJ2-2 16 TRBV6-2/TRBV6-3 CASSRAGGPGTGELFF
TRBJ1-2 15 TRBV9 CASSESGQGHYGYTF
TRBJ1-5 12 TRBV6-6 CASSYPAQPQHF
TRBJ1-6 13 TRBV2 CASRGDSNSPLHF
TRBJ1-2 15 TRBV2 CASVERGQRPYGYTF
TRBJ2-3 17 TRBV6-2/TRBV6-3 CASSYSGTPMGTDTQYF
TRBJ1-3 13 TRBV15 CATSSQRGNTIYF
TRBJ2-7 13 TRBV30 CAWSSGNSYEQYF
TRBJ2-1 16 TRBV7-6 CASSLPGTSGTVRQFF
TRBJ2-1 15 TRBV5-1 CASSLSVAGDNEQFF
TRBJ2-5 14 TRBV4-2 CASSYLAGGETQYF
TRBJ1-2 12 TRBV10-2 CATSTDPYGYTF
TRBJ2-3 17 TRBV19 CASQPPGRVGRTDTQYF
TRBJ1-1 16 TRBV14 CASSQLSPGPNTEAFF
TRBJ1-2 15 TRBV7-2 CASSSRQGDPYGYTF